This T cell receptor (beta chain) was obtained from a study of cytotoxic CD8 clonotypes in ibrutinib-treated CLL listed by TCRdb under 2021. The study in broad terms: The cohort had over ten relapsed/refractory and approximately 15 treatment-naive patients; 17 were IGHV unmutated. Partial responses were observed in roughly 24 patients and complete responses in 2; after a median follow-up of 68 months, remission was maintained in 14 patients and progression was observed in some twelve. The response samples were drawn at a median of approximately twelve months into treatment, with a range of roughly 6 to 40 months. On average, each sample yielded 255,043 productive templates and 94,082 productive rearrangements. Of the roughly 86 people in the trial, approximately 24 had longitudinal samples available. Cryopreserved peripheral blood mononuclear cells were collected at three points: before therapy, at response, and at either sustained remission or disease progression. Every sample from remission and from progressive disease was obtained while the patients were still on ibrutinib. The full study reports these points: Clonality rose at ibrutinib response, remained stable during sustained remission, and dropped back toward baseline at progression. Sustained-remission and progressing patients did not have matched sampling times, and lymph node repertoires were not examined. Public clonotypes were found to be uncommon and were observed to contract or remain stable during treatment; the increase in clonality was shown to reflect expansion of private clonotypes at ibrutinib response. Baseline clonality exceeded that of age-matched healthy donors and correlated strongly with circulating CD8+ T-cell counts.

The sample's time point label, decoded: about a year on ibrutinib. For TCR beta library preparation, about 2 micrograms of genomic DNA was extracted from cryopreserved PBMCs. Longitudinal blood samples from CLL patients on ibrutinib monotherapy were analyzed using high-throughput TCR beta sequencing. The patients took part in an open-label, single-center phase 2 trial of ibrutinib monotherapy. As for this clone: There is no known antigen for this receptor. Per-base qualities were not stored, and no clone one base away is much larger.

The goal of deep resolution MiSeq sequencing was a depth between 1 in 1 million and 1 in 200,000 T cells, and coverage averaged 10x per clonotype. TCR beta libraries were generated with the immunoSEQ hsTCRB Kit. On the authors' methods: ImmunoSEQ Data Assistant and ImmunoSEQ Analyzer were used for data analysis, and V, D and J genes were assigned according to IMGT definitions. Clonality was computed as one minus normalized Shannon entropy of productive rearrangement frequencies, ranging from 0 to 1. Only overrepresented clonotypes making up at least 0.05% of the repertoire of each patient were included in the public clonotype analysis. Some twelve age-matched healthy donor repertoires from immuneACCESS were used as controls for clonality. The table was pulled from immuneACCESS by TCRdb, which kept in-frame rearrangements only. Such tables lose some clones; where checked, under half of the loss comes from unresolved V genes, and the rest has no known cause. V and J calls and clone size follow that table, whereas D and trimming were derived from the DNA. This sample is represented by some 46,000 clones; roughly 69% of them were singletons. The biggest ten clones account for roughly 12% of the sample.

V was cut back by 5 bases and J by 1 base, leaving a gap of 13 bases between them. From cysteine to phenylalanine, the CDR3 is 14 amino acids long. Of all the DNA, just the CDR3 is kept, 42 bases in frame from base 1. In the germline V gene, CDR1 corresponds to SGHRS and CDR2 to YFSETQ. This specimen was PBMCs, taken after 12 months of ibrutinib treatment. In this chain, TRBV5-1 is recombined with TRBJ2-7; no D gene is confidently identified. This TCR derives from a human donor with chronic lymphocytic leukemia. Read as DNA, the sequence is TGCGCCAGCAGGTCTCAGGACCTTTCCTACGAGCAGTACTTC. This sequence encodes CASRSQDLSYEQYF.